This passage covers 11 T cell receptor beta chains from one sample sequenced in a study of T cells in Graves' hyperthyroidism and ophthalmopathy. The CDR3 regions of TCR beta were amplified from RNA transcripts. The HTBI primer set drove a first-round RT-PCR of the TCR CDR3. A single record per CDR3 protein comes from TCRdb applying MiXCR to the multiplex PCR reads. The sample yields some 300,000 distinct CDR3 sequences, over 15% seen once. The sample comprised blood. These receptor sequences come from a man aged 30 to 39 with Graves' hyperthyroidism.

This clonotype was detected ten times or more. The rearrangement uses TRBV5-8 and TRBJ1-1, with D possibly TRBD1 on 6 matching bases. CDR3 length: 11 residues. Trimming removed 4 bases at V and 10 bases at J, with 11 bases between. In germline, CDR1 is SGHTS, CDR2 YDEGEE. This chain's CDR3 is CASSTGLVAFF. DNA for the CDR3: TGTGCCAGCAGCACAGGGTTGGTAGCTTTCTTT.

Ten or more counts support this clonotype. The V and J genes are TRBV7-6 and TRBJ1-1; TRBD1 is a possible D gene (5 bases). In germline, CDR1 is SGHVS, CDR2 FNYEAQ. The CDR3 covers 15 residues. V shed 6 bases and J shed 0 bases, with 14 bases lying between them. The CDR3 region is CASRDLRDMNTEAFF. The DNA of the CDR3 is TGTGCCAGCAGAGATCTCAGGGATATGAACACTGAAGCTTTCTTT.

At least ten counts were recorded for this clonotype. The chain joins TRBV13 to TRBJ2-2; the D is unclear. The CDR3 is made up of 16 amino acids. The V gene lost 5 bases and the J gene lost 2 bases, with 15 bases spanning the gap. CDR1 is PRHDT and CDR2 is FYEKMQ in the germline V gene (reference sequence). The CDR3 loop is CASSLRVTRNTGELFF. The CDR3 DNA reads as TGTGCCAGCAGCCTCCGGGTCACCCGCAACACCGGGGAGCTGTTTTTT.

This clonotype has a handful of counts. This chain connects TRBV7-9 to TRBJ1-1; D not resolved. V gave up 3 bases and J gave up 10 bases, with 15 bases separating them. Germline V gives CDR1 SEHNR, CDR2 FQNEAQ (reference sequence). The CDR3 is 13 residues long. CDR3 sequence reads: CASSFAFGSGAFF. Here the CDR3 DNA reads TGTGCCAGCAGCTTTGCTTTCGGGTCCGGAGCTTTCTTT. Together with reference TRBV7-9 and TRBJ1-1, the CDR3 gives the full variable domain: DTGVSQNPRHKITKRGQNVTFRCDPISEHNRLYWYRQTLGQGPEFLTYFQNEAQLEKSRLLSDRFSAERPKGSFSTLEIQRTEQGDSAMYLCASSFAFGSGAFFGQGTRLTVV.

In its sample, this clonotype was seen many times. The V and J genes are TRBV30 and TRBJ1-2; a possible D gene is TRBD1 (6 bases). Germline assignment: CDR1 GTSNPN and CDR2 SVGIG (reference sequence). Trimming took off 1 base at V and 7 bases at J, with 19 bases between the two ends. The CDR3 has 15 residues. CDR3 sequence (DNA): TGTGCCTGGAGTGCGGGGGGCGATCCTACGGGTGGCTACACCTTC. Protein: CAWSAGGDPTGGYTF. The full variable domain, its missing parts supplied by reference TRBV30 and TRBJ1-2, is SQTIHQWPATLVQPVGSPLSLECTVEGTSNPNLYWYRQAAGRGLQLLFYSVGIGQISSEVPQNLSASRPQDRQFILSSKKLLLSDSGFYLCAWSAGGDPTGGYTFGSGTRLTVV.

V and J are TRBV19 and TRBJ2-2; D not certain. This CDR3 region has 13 residues. Trimming removed 3 bases at V and 1 base at J, with 3 bases between. In germline, CDR1 is LNHDA, CDR2 SQIVND (reference sequence). This CDR3 is CASSIQNTGELFF. The DNA of the CDR3 is TGTGCCAGTAGTATCCAGAACACCGGGGAGCTGTTTTTT.

V usage is TRBV15 and J usage is TRBJ2-4, with 10 bases lining up with TRBD2. From germline, CDR1 is LNHNV and CDR2 YYDKDF (reference sequence). This CDR3 is 18 amino acids long. V was clipped by 0 bases and J by 7 bases; unmatched bases: 12. The CDR3 region has the DNA TGTGCCACCAGCAGAGATCAACGGGCTGGACTAGCGGTTAACATTCAGTACTTC. Encoded protein: CATSRDQRAGLAVNIQYF.

Note on this clonotype: A much more abundant neighbour one base away suggests this may be a read error. The chain couples TRBV24-1 to TRBJ1-5; D is perhaps TRBD1 (6 bases). Trimming removed 5 bases at V and 4 bases at J, with 14 bases between. Germline CDR1 reads KGHDR; CDR2 reads SFDVKD. This CDR3 has 15 residues. For the CDR3, the DNA is TGTGCCACCAGTGGCCCCAAGACAGGTAATCAGCCCCAGCATTTT. Encoded protein: CATSGPKTGNQPQHF.

The chain carries TRBV5-1 and TRBJ2-3; D unresolved. Trimming took 0 bases from V and 3 from J, leaving 11 bases between them. This CDR3 spans 15 amino acids. Germline assignment: CDR1 SGHRS and CDR2 YFSETQ. The CDR3 is CASSLGVDVTDTQYF. The CDR3 region has the DNA TGCGCCAGCAGCTTGGGGGTAGACGTAACAGATACGCAGTATTTT.

At least ten counts were recorded for this clonotype. This sequence joins TRBV7-3 and TRBJ2-1; D uncertain. V lost 3 bases and J lost 8, with 8 bases in between. CDR1 and CDR2 from the germline V gene are SGHTA and FQGTGA. This CDR3 is built from 12 residues. The CDR3 DNA reads TGTGCCAGCAGCTTGGGGTTCCATGAGCAGTTCTTC. This sequence encodes CASSLGFHEQFF.

With respect to this clonotype: This CDR3 fails to terminate in the conserved phenylalanine or tryptophan, so it likely reflects a read error. CDR3 in amino acids: CASSVGGARTDTQYY. The CDR3 DNA follows: TGTGCCAGCAGCGTCGGGGGGGCCCGCACAGATACGCAGTATTAT. The rearrangement links TRBV9 to TRBJ2-3; 8 bases match TRBD2. The V and J ends lost 2 bases and 1 base, in that order; junction bases with no gene match: 3. There are 15 residues in the CDR3. CDR1 and CDR2 (germline): SGDLS, YYNGEE.